Presented here are 23 T cell receptor beta chains from one specimen sequenced in a study of shared clonotypes between healthy human individuals. Here immunoSEQ multiplex PCR was the method, and the copy in TCRdb shows in-frame clones only, minus some. The data show some 510,000 clones, 60% to 85% seen once. Sequencing was done on a sample of PBMCs. The receptors here all came from a woman in her 40s in good health. Some clones in this sample may be carry-over from other donors' samples.

This sequence joins TRBV11-2 and TRBJ2-5, with D perhaps matching TRBD1 or TRBD2 (6 bases each). V lost 3 bases and J 4 bases, leaving 18 bases between the germline ends. CDR3 length: 16 residues. Per germline, CDR1 SGHAT and CDR2 FQNNGV. CDR3 sequence reads: CASSFAGGQRGETQYF. The CDR3 nucleotides are TGTGCCAGCAGCTTCGCTGGGGGGCAGAGGGGAGAGACCCAGTACTTC.

With respect to this clone: Other DNA sequences within the sample encode an identical CDR3. The V gene is TRBV7-3, the J gene TRBJ2-7; weak D call: TRBD2 (6 bases). With 0 bases removed from V and 4 bases from J, the gap between germline ends came to 7 bases. CDR3 size: 13 residues. Germline lookup yields CDR1 SGHTA and CDR2 FQGTGA. CDR3 sequence reads: CASSLTGGYEQYF. The CDR3 coding sequence is TGTGCCAGCAGCTTAACGGGGGGATACGAGCAGTACTTC.

This clone has a handful of counts. The genes are TRBV30 and TRBJ1-1; D ambiguous. The CDR3 has 13 residues. CDR1 and CDR2 from the germline V gene are GTSNPN and SVGIG (reference sequence). V lost 2 bases to trimming and J lost 1 base, with 8 bases between them. CDR3 protein: CAWSQGRNTEAFF. In DNA, the CDR3 is TGTGCCTGGAGTCAAGGACGGAACACTGAAGCTTTCTTT.

The chain recombines TRBV5-4 with TRBJ1-2; D is unresolved. Germline CDR1 and CDR2: SGHNT and YYREEE (reference sequence). The CDR3 loop spans 14 amino acids. Trimming removed 0 bases from V and 5 bases from J, with 11 bases in between. The CDR3 is CASSLGGKEYGYTF. The CDR3 region has the DNA TGTGCCAGCAGCTTGGGAGGAAAGGAGTATGGCTACACCTTC.

On this clone: The sample carries other DNA sequences with the same CDR3. The CDR3 loop reads CASSYSEGSYEQYF. The CDR3 region has the DNA TGTGCCAGCAGTTACTCGGAGGGGTCTTACGAGCAGTACTTC. This chain links TRBV6-5 with TRBJ2-7, with D maybe TRBD2 (6 bases). Germline values: CDR1 MNHEY, CDR2 SVGAGI. Trimming left V 0 bases short and J 4 bases short, with 10 bases between. The CDR3 sequence is 14 residues long.

Regarding this clone: The junction does not match germline at one end; this may be a read error. This chain links TRBV11-2 with TRBJ1-2, with unresolved D. Germline CDR1 SGHAT, CDR2 FQNNGV. CDR3 size: 11 residues. In DNA form, the CDR3 reads TGTGCCAGCAGCTTACGCACAGACCCCTCCTTC. Its protein product is CASSLRTDPSF.

This clone turned up a few times. The same CDR3 arises from other DNA sequences in this sample as well. This chain uses TRBV7-9 with TRBJ2-6; D call uncertain. The CDR3 spans 15 residues. The germline V gene has CDR1 SEHNR and CDR2 FQNEAQ (reference sequence). The V end was cut by 1 base, the J end by 2 bases, with 6 bases between. DNA of the CDR3: TGTGCCAGCAGCTTAGTCCTCCCTGGGGCCAACGTCCTGACTTTC. Its translation is CASSLVLPGANVLTF.

The gene calls are TRBV15 and TRBJ1-5; D call uncertain. This CDR3 region has 14 residues. Germline CDR1 and CDR2: LNHNV and YYDKDF (reference sequence). V was cut by 1 base and J by 5 bases, with 9 bases left in between. CDR3: CATSRGLMDQPQHF. In DNA form, the CDR3 reads TGTGCCACCAGCAGAGGTCTAATGGATCAGCCCCAGCATTTT.

V usage is TRBV11-2 and J usage is TRBJ1-2; a possible D gene is TRBD1 (5 bases). V lost 5 bases and J lost 2, with 15 bases in between. The CDR3 covers 15 residues. Germline CDR1 and CDR2: SGHAT and FQNNGV. The CDR3 reads CASSPGRTGNYGYTF. In DNA, the CDR3 is TGTGCCAGCAGCCCAGGGAGGACGGGCAACTATGGCTACACCTTC.

This clone was recorded at least ten times. This chain joins TRBV7-3 and TRBJ2-7, with D perhaps TRBD2 (6 bases). Trimming left V 2 bases short and J 3 bases short, with 8 bases between. Germline assignment: CDR1 SGHTA and CDR2 FQGTGA. The CDR3 covers 13 residues. CDR3 in DNA: TGTGCCAGCAGCTTAGCGGGACGCTACGAGCAGTACTTC. The encoded protein is CASSLAGRYEQYF.

A remark on this clone: A read error is likely here: a far larger clone is one base away. This chain uses TRBV27 with TRBJ2-7; D uncertain. Germline-derived CDR1 and CDR2 are MNHEY and SMNVEV (reference sequence). The CDR3 extends over 11 amino acids. V was trimmed by 4 bases and J by 3 bases, leaving 4 bases between them. This CDR3 is CASSSVYEQYF. CDR3 nucleotide sequence: TGTGCCAGCAGTTCGGTCTACGAGCAGTACTTC.

The V and J genes are TRBV5-1 and TRBJ2-3, with 12 bases aligning to TRBD2. The V segment lost 2 bases and the J segment 5 bases; nucleotides outside the gene matches: 12. This CDR3 comprises 18 residues. Germline CDR1 SGHRS, CDR2 YFSETQ. The CDR3 protein is CASSFDPPGLAGRDTQYF. The CDR3 DNA reads as TGCGCCAGCAGCTTCGACCCCCCGGGACTAGCGGGTCGAGATACGCAGTATTTT.

This chain links TRBV19 with TRBJ2-7, with 7 bases aligning to TRBD1. The CDR3 is made up of 15 amino acids. Germline V lookup: CDR1 LNHDA, CDR2 SQIVND (reference sequence). Trimming cost V 4 bases and J 4 bases; bases outside gene matches: 10. The CDR3: CASSNVGGSEYEQYF. DNA of the CDR3: TGTGCCAGTAGTAATGTAGGGGGCTCGGAATACGAGCAGTACTTC. Based on the CDR3 plus reference TRBV19 and TRBJ2-7, the full variable domain is DGGITQSPKYLFRKEGQNVTLSCEQNLNHDAMYWYRQDPGQGLRLIYYSQIVNDFQKGDIAEGYSVSREKKESFPLTVTSAQKNPTAFYLCASSNVGGSEYEQYFGPGTRLTVT.

The rearrangement links TRBV6-6 to TRBJ2-7, with D perhaps matching TRBD1 (6 bases). Germline V CDR1 and CDR2: MNHNY, SVGAGI (reference sequence). Trimming left V 10 bases short and J 1 base short, with 17 bases between. The CDR3 contains 14 residues. The CDR3 reads CATLTGRRSYEQYF. CDR3 DNA: TGTGCCACCCTCACAGGGAGAAGATCCTACGAGCAGTACTTC.

Only a few counts were recorded for this clone. V and J are TRBV19 and TRBJ1-1; a possible D gene is TRBD1 (5 bases). The length of the CDR3 is 14 residues. Between the trimmed V and J ends, which lost 3 bases and 5 bases, there was a span of 13 bases. CDR1 is LNHDA and CDR2 is SQIVND in the germline V gene (reference sequence). CDR3 DNA sequence: TGTGCCAGTAGTATGCCTTCCCGGGGGACTGAAGCTTTCTTT. Translated, it gives CASSMPSRGTEAFF.

The chain combines TRBV19 with TRBJ1-4; perhaps TRBD1 as D (5 bases). Germline CDR1 and CDR2: LNHDA and SQIVND (reference sequence). The V end lost 5 bases, the J end lost 7 bases, and 11 bases lay between the germline ends. This CDR3 comprises 13 residues. CDR3 sequence reads: CASSGGRGEKLFF. CDR3 DNA sequence: TGTGCCAGTAGTGGCGGGAGGGGTGAAAAACTGTTTTTT.

The rearrangement links TRBV7-2 to TRBJ2-3; D is possibly TRBD1 (6 bases). Germline CDR1 is SGHTA and CDR2 is FQGNSA. V dropped 5 bases and J dropped 2 bases, with 14 bases sitting between them. The CDR3 totals 15 residues. The CDR3 here is CASSLRWGPTDTQYF. The CDR3 coding sequence is TGTGCCAGCAGCCTAAGATGGGGGCCCACAGATACGCAGTATTTT.

Remarks on this clone: The same CDR3 arises from other DNA sequences in this sample as well. The chain joins TRBV18 to TRBJ2-3, with no clear D. V shed 5 bases and J shed 0 bases, with 3 bases lying between them. CDR3 length: 12 residues. CDR1 is KGHSH and CDR2 is LQKENI in the germline V gene. CDR3 protein: CASSRSTDTQYF. The CDR3 nucleotides are TGTGCCAGCTCAAGAAGCACAGATACGCAGTATTTT. Full variable domain (rest looked up from reference TRBV18 and TRBJ2-3): NAGVMQNPRHLVRRRGQEARLRCSPMKGHSHVYWYRQLPEEGLKFMVYLQKENIIDESGMPKERFSAEFPKEGPSILRIQQVVRGDSAAYFCASSRSTDTQYFGPGTRLTVL.

This clone was seen more than once but under ten times. The chain carries TRBV20-1 and TRBJ1-5; unclear D gene. The germline gives CDR1 DFQATT, CDR2 SNEGSKA (reference sequence). The ends were cut back, 6 bases at V and 11 bases at J, with 14 bases in the middle. The CDR3 runs to 11 residues. In nucleotides, the CDR3 is TGCAGTGCCTCCCGTCCTGGGACCCAGCATTTT. Translated, it gives CSASRPGTQHF.

The chain is built from TRBV30 and TRBJ2-7, with TRBD1 matching 10 bases. CDR1 is GTSNPN, CDR2 SVGIG, per germline (reference sequence). The CDR3 covers 14 residues. With 2 bases clipped from V and 2 bases from J, the junction kept 3 bases outside the gene matches. As DNA, the CDR3 is TGTGCCTGGAGTTCCGGGACAGGGGCCTACGAGCAGTACTTC. Translation gives CAWSSGTGAYEQYF.

This clone was counted many times. This CDR3 is also generated by other DNA sequences in the sample. This chain's CDR3 is CASSVGGGGEQYF. The CDR3 coding sequence is TGTGCCAGCAGCGTAGGAGGGGGCGGCGAGCAGTACTTC. The rearrangement joins TRBV9 to TRBJ2-7; TRBD1 matches 7 bases. After removal of 0 bases from V and 6 bases from J, the junction contained 3 bases not matched to a gene. The CDR3 length is 13 residues. Germline lookup yields CDR1 SGDLS and CDR2 YYNGEE.

The CDR3 sequence is CASSLRGLAGISYEQYF. The CDR3 nucleotides are TGTGCCAGCAGCCTTCGGGGGCTAGCGGGGATATCCTACGAGCAGTACTTC. The chain couples TRBV27 to TRBJ2-7; 9 bases are a match to TRBD2. The CDR3 length is 17 residues. Germline V lookup: CDR1 MNHEY, CDR2 SMNVEV (reference sequence). J was trimmed by 1 base and V by 6 bases; bases with no gene match: 13.

The count of this clone is one. The chain has TRBV5-4 and TRBJ2-5; 7 bases match TRBD1. This CDR3 spans 16 amino acids. V dropped 0 bases and J dropped 5; count of bases not matched to a gene: 10. In germline, CDR1 is SGHNT, CDR2 YYREEE (reference sequence). The CDR3 DNA reads as TGTGCCAGCAGCTTGGCCATGACAGGGAGTTTGGAGACCCAGTACTTC. Protein sequence: CASSLAMTGSLETQYF.